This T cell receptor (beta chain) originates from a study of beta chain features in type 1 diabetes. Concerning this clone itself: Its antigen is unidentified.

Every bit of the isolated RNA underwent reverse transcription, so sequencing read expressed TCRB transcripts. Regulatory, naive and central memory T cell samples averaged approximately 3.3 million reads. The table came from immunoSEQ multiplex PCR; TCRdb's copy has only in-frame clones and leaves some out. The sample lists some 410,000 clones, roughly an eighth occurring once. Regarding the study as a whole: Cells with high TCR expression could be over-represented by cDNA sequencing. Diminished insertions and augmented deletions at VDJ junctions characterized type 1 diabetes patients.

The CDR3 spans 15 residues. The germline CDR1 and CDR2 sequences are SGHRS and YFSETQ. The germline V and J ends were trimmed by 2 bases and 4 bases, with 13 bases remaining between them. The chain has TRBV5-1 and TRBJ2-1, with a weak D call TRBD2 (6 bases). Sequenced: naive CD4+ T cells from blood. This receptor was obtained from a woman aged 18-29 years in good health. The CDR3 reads CASSFGLAMYNEQFF. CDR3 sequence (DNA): TGCGCCAGCAGCTTCGGGCTAGCGATGTACAATGAGCAGTTCTTC.